Below, 2 T cell receptor beta chains from the same sample are listed, as sequenced in a study of tumor-infiltrating lymphocytes in primary liver carcinoma. Bulk tissue was left unsorted, and RNA and DNA were co-extracted from about 20-30 mg of it. Total RNA (roughly 530 ng) served as template for TCR beta cDNA synthesis primed by a constant-region primer. TCR beta libraries came from three nested multiplex PCR rounds using slightly modified ARM-PCR. The first two PCR rounds used TRBV1-TRBV30 forward primers with a C-beta reverse primer, 9 to 11 cycles each. One entry per CDR3 protein results from TCRdb running MiXCR on the multiplex PCR reads. The sample lists some 20,000 distinct CDR3 sequences; 60% to 80% were seen once. Sequenced input: liver tumor tissue from sampling region 4. Sample subset: tumor region T4, right-lateral pole. These TCRs come from a woman in her 30s with primary liver carcinoma and hepatitis B virus infection.

Points on this clonotype: One junction end disagrees with the germline gene, perhaps due to a read error. The chain recombines TRBV11-3 with TRBJ2-3; D gene ambiguous. CDR1 is SGHNT, CDR2 YENEEA, per germline. This CDR3 is built from 14 residues. Written as DNA, the CDR3 is TGTGCCAACAGCTTAGTTGGGCCCACAGATACGCAATATTTT. This sequence encodes CANSLVGPTDTQYF.

DNA of the CDR3: TGTGCCATCAGTGAGTCTGCTGCCAGACAAAAGACCCAGTACTTC. Its protein is CAISESAARQKTQYF. This chain connects TRBV10-3 to TRBJ2-5; D gene ambiguous. Germline V gene data show CDR1 as ENHRY and CDR2 as SYGVKD. This CDR3 is 15 amino acids long. The ends were cut back, 0 bases at V and 6 bases at J, with 14 bases in the middle.